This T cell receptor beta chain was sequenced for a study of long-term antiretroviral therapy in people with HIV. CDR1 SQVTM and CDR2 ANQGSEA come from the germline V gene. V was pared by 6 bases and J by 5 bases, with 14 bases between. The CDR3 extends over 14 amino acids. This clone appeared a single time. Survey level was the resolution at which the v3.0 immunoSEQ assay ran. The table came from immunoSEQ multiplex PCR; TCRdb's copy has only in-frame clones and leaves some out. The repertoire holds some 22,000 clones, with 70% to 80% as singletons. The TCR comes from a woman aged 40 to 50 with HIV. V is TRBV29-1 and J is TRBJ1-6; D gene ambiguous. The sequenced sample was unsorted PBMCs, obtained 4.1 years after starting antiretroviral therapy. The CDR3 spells CSVLSGSDNSPLHF. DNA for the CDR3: TGCAGCGTGCTATCGGGGTCGGATAATTCACCCCTCCACTTT.